This TCR beta chain was sequenced in a study of OX40 agonist ivuxolimab in advanced cancers. At the level of the study: Dose-escalation patients had hepatocellular carcinoma, melanoma, renal cell or head and neck cancer.

Profiling relied on immunoSEQ multiplex PCR, and the TCRdb table lists in-frame clones only, not all of them. Of roughly 28,000 clones detected, over 75% appear once; the ten largest clones hold approximately 14%. This CDR3 is 19 amino acids long. The germline gives CDR1 MNHEY, CDR2 SMNVEV (reference sequence). Germline trimming cut 4 bases from V and 2 bases from J; bases unmatched to any gene: 17. The sequenced sample was CD4+ or CD8+ T cells sorted from blood, obtained in a trial of the OX40 agonist ivuxolimab. This chain connects TRBV27 to TRBJ1-5, with TRBD1 matching over 7 bases. This TCR came from an adult with an advanced solid tumor such as melanoma, head and neck, liver or kidney cancer. CDR3 residues: CASSSSILRQGEGNQPQHF. The CDR3 coding sequence is TGTGCCAGCAGTTCTTCCATTCTCAGACAGGGTGAGGGCAATCAGCCCCAGCATTTT.